The 18 T cell receptor beta chains below come from one sample, sequenced in a study of blood T cell repertoires in COVID-19. Assay used: immunoSEQ multiplex PCR; TCRdb lists only in-frame clones, some missing. The sample records tens of thousands of clones, 80% to 90% being singletons. The sample taken for sequencing was peripheral blood. These receptors were collected from a man aged 50 or older with active COVID-19.

This sequence joins TRBV7-2 and TRBJ2-1; 8 bases align to TRBD1. The V segment lost 6 bases and the J segment 5 bases; nucleotides outside the gene matches: 9. Per germline, CDR1 SGHTA and CDR2 FQGNSA. The CDR3 runs 15 residues. The CDR3 DNA reads as TGTGCCAGCAGAGTCACAGGGGGACCTAACAATGAGCAGTTCTTC. It yields the protein CASRVTGGPNNEQFF.

The chain couples TRBV6-2 or TRBV6-3 to TRBJ2-5, with 13 bases fitting TRBD2. The CDR3 sequence is 16 residues long. Germline CDR1 and CDR2: MNHEY and SVGEGT. Trimming cost V 5 bases and J 1 base; bases outside gene matches: 4. The CDR3 coding sequence is TGTGCCAGCAGTAAAAGACTAGCGGGAGGCCAAGAGACCCAGTACTTC. It codes for CASSKRLAGGQETQYF.

In DNA form, the CDR3 reads TGTGCCAGCAGTTCACTAGCGACACAAGAGACCCAGTACTTC. It specifies CASSSLATQETQYF. The chain carries TRBV27 and TRBJ2-5; 7 bases are a match to TRBD2. This CDR3 is built from 14 residues. CDR1 is MNHEY, CDR2 SMNVEV, per germline (reference sequence). V was pared by 4 bases and J by 2 bases, with 4 bases of the junction left unmatched.

V is TRBV28 and J is TRBJ1-1, with D maybe TRBD1 (5 bases). Between the trimmed V and J ends, which lost 3 bases and 0 bases, there was a span of 8 bases. The CDR3 extends over 14 amino acids. The germline gives CDR1 MDHEN, CDR2 SYDVKM. The chain's CDR3 is CASSFGGLNTEAFF. The DNA for the CDR3 is TGTGCCAGCAGTTTTGGGGGGTTGAACACTGAAGCTTTCTTT.

J is TRBJ1-2 and V is TRBV28, with TRBD1 as a possible D gene (5 bases). This CDR3 has 15 amino acids. V was clipped by 1 base and J by 8 bases, with 17 bases between them. Per the germline V gene, CDR1 is MDHEN and CDR2 is SYDVKM. The CDR3 spells CASSLSPGIAWGYTF. The CDR3 coding sequence is TGTGCCAGCAGTTTATCCCCAGGGATTGCCTGGGGCTACACCTTC.

The V call is TRBV27, the J call TRBJ2-1; D is perhaps TRBD1 (6 bases). The V end lost 8 bases, the J end lost 8 bases, and 37 bases lay between the germline ends. The CDR3 consists of 20 residues. The germline V gene encodes CDR1 MNHEY and CDR2 SMNVEV (reference sequence). The CDR3 coding sequence is TGTGCCAGCCCTTTCCCCCTTCACACAGGGACCGGGGCTTTCGGGGATGAGCAGTTCTTC. Translating gives CASPFPLHTGTGAFGDEQFF.

DNA for the CDR3: TGCAGCGTTCGGGCGGGAGGGCCCTCTGGGGCCAACGTCCTGACTTTC. Amino acids: CSVRAGGPSGANVLTF. V is TRBV29-1 and J is TRBJ2-6; 9 bases line up with TRBD2. Germline V lookup: CDR1 SQVTM, CDR2 ANQGSEA. CDR3 size: 16 residues. J was trimmed by 0 bases and V by 5 bases; bases with no gene match: 5.

V usage is TRBV5-4 and J usage is TRBJ2-5; a possible D gene is TRBD2 (7 bases). The CDR3 is 15 residues long. V was trimmed by 7 bases and J by 5 bases, leaving 21 bases between them. Germline V gene data show CDR1 as SGHNT and CDR2 as YYREEE (reference sequence). This chain's CDR3 is CASVSSWGGTETQYF. In DNA form, the CDR3 reads TGTGCCAGCGTCTCTAGCTGGGGGGGCACGGAGACCCAGTACTTC. Full variable domain (remainder filled in from reference TRBV5-4 and TRBJ2-5): ETGVTQSPTHLIKTRGQQVTLRCSSQSGHNTVSWYQQALGQGPQFIFQYYREEENGRGNFPPRFSGLQFPNYSSELNVNALELDDSALYLCASVSSWGGTETQYFGPGTRLLVL.

V and J are TRBV7-3 and TRBJ2-7; 9 nucleotides align to TRBD2. V trimming: 2 bases; J trimming: 5 bases; junction bases outside the gene matches: 13. The germline V gene encodes CDR1 SGHTA and CDR2 FQGTGA. The length of the CDR3 is 17 residues. The CDR3 nucleotides read TGTGCCAGCAGCTTACGAATCGCTAGCGGGATAATTCACGAGCAGTACTTC. Translating gives CASSLRIASGIIHEQYF.

The table lists this clone with a few counts. This rearrangement joins TRBV9 to TRBJ2-4; 8 nucleotides align to TRBD1. Trimming removed 4 bases from V and 4 bases from J; junction bases left unmatched: 7. CDR1 SGDLS and CDR2 YYNGEE come from the germline V gene. The CDR3 is 15 amino acids. In DNA form, the CDR3 reads TGTGCCAGCAGCCCAAGACAGGGGCCGAAAAACATTCAGTACTTC. Translation gives CASSPRQGPKNIQYF.

The DNA of the CDR3 is TGTGCCAGCAGTTACTCGACTTTTAAGGCAGCTTTCTTT. It translates to CASSYSTFKAAFF. V is TRBV6-5 and J is TRBJ1-1; no firm D call. CDR3 size: 13 residues. Trimming removed 0 bases at V and 10 bases at J, with 12 bases between. Germline V CDR1 and CDR2: MNHEY, SVGAGI.

The chain couples TRBV5-5 to TRBJ2-7; 9 nucleotides agree with TRBD1. This CDR3 region has 16 residues. With 4 bases clipped from V and 0 bases from J, the junction kept 8 bases outside the gene matches. The V gene's germline CDR1 is SGHKS and CDR2 YYEKEE (reference sequence). CDR3 protein: CASSRLGQGSSYEQYF. As DNA, the CDR3 is TGTGCCAGCAGCCGTTTGGGACAGGGTTCCTCCTACGAGCAGTACTTC.

This chain uses TRBV9 with TRBJ1-1; 8 bases line up with TRBD1. The germline CDR1 and CDR2 sequences are SGDLS and YYNGEE. Trimming removed 3 bases from V and 6 bases from J; junction bases left unmatched: 16. This CDR3 has 17 amino acids. The CDR3 protein is CASSAQAGQGAVAEAFF. CDR3 coding DNA: TGTGCCAGCAGCGCGCAAGCCGGACAGGGCGCGGTGGCTGAAGCTTTCTTT.

The chain links TRBV9 to TRBJ1-1, with D tentatively TRBD1 (5 bases). Germline V gene data show CDR1 as SGDLS and CDR2 as YYNGEE. Deletions cut 4 bases from V and 1 base from J, with 11 bases between. The CDR3 contains 14 residues. This CDR3 is CASSPLGQNTEAFF. The CDR3 nucleotides read TGTGCCAGCAGCCCTCTCGGACAGAACACTGAAGCTTTCTTT.

CDR3: CASSDGVISGNTIYF. CDR3 in DNA: TGTGCCAGCAGTGACGGGGTGATATCTGGAAACACCATATATTTT. The gene calls are TRBV2 and TRBJ1-3; D gene unclear. The CDR3 spans 15 residues. CDR1 and CDR2 (germline): SNHLY, FYNNEI. Trimming shortened V by 3 bases and J by 1 base, and 10 bases separated the two germline ends.

CDR3 nucleotide sequence: TGTGCCAGCAAGATGGGGGGAGCAGGAAAGAACAATGAGCAGTTCTTC. It encodes CASKMGGAGKNNEQFF. The chain links TRBV28 to TRBJ2-1, with D possibly being TRBD2 (6 bases). The ends were cut back, 7 bases at V and 5 bases at J, with 21 bases in the middle. The germline V gene has CDR1 MDHEN and CDR2 SYDVKM. The CDR3 consists of 16 residues.

The V call is TRBV16, the J call TRBJ2-1, with 7 bases matching TRBD2. The CDR3 sequence is 14 residues long. J gave up 6 bases and V 1 base, and 3 bases lay outside the gene matches. CDR1 is KGHSY, CDR2 FQNENV, per germline. CDR3 in amino acids: CASSQLGGVNEQFF. The CDR3 DNA reads TGTGCCAGCAGCCAATTGGGAGGGGTCAATGAGCAGTTCTTC. The whole variable domain, remainder taken from reference TRBV16 and TRBJ2-1, is GEEVAQTPKHLVRGEGQKAKLYCAPIKGHSYVFWYQQVLKNEFKFLISFQNENVFDETGMPKERFSAKCLPNSPCSLEIQATKLEDSAVYFCASSQLGGVNEQFFGPGTRLTVL.

This clone was seen a single time. The genes are TRBV28 and TRBJ1-1; 7 bases fit TRBD1. After removal of 5 bases from V and 4 bases from J, the junction contained 13 bases not matched to a gene. This CDR3 has 16 residues. CDR1 is MDHEN and CDR2 is SYDVKM in the germline V gene. The CDR3 spells CASSPLDRASFTEAFF. The CDR3 DNA reads TGTGCCAGCAGTCCCCTTGACAGGGCCTCCTTCACTGAAGCTTTCTTT.